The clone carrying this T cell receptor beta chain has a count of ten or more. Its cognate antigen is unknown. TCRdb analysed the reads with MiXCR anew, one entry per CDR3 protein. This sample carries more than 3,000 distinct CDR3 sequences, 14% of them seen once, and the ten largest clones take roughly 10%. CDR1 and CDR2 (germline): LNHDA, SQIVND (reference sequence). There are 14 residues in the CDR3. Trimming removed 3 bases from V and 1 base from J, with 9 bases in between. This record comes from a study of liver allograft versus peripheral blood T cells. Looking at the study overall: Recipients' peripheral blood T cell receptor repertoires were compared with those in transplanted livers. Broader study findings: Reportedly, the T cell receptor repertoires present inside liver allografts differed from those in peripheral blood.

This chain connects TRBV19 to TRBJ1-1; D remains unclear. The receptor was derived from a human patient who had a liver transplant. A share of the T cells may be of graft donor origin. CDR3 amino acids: CASSIVLSNTEAFF. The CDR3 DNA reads TGTGCCAGTAGTATTGTTCTATCGAACACTGAAGCTTTCTTT.